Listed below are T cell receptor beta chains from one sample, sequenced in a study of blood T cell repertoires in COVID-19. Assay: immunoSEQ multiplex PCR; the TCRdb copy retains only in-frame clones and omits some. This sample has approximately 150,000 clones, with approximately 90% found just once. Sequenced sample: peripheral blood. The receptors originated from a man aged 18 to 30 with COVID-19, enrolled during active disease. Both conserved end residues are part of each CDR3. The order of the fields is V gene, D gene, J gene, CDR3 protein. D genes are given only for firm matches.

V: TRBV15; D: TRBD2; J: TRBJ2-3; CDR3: CATSRDLGGGPTDTQYF
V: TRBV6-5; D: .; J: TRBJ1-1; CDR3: CASSSGWAEAFF
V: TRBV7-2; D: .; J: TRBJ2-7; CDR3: CASSTHPSERAYEQYF
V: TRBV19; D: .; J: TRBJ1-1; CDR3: CASSTGMNTEAFF
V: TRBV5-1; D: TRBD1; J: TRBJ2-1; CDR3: CASSLGQGWNEQFF
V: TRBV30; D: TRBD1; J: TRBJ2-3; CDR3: CAWSRTGQADTQYF
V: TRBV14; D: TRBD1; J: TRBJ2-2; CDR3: CASSRTGLGPGELFF
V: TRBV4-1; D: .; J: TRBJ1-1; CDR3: CASSPTGIIDTEAFF
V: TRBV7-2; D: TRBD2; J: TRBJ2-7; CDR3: CASSLGLGGDREQYF
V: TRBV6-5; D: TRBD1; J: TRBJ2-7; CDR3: CASSSTGGKQYF
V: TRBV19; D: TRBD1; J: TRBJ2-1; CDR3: CASSTGQGYNEQFF
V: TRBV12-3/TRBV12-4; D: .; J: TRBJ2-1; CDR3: CASSRAGAPPPFF
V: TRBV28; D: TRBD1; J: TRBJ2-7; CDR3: CASSLEQGSLVKYEQYF
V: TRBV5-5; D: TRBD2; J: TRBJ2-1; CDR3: CASSTWTSGNEQFF
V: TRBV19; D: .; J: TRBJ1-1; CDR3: CASSKDGVLRGTEAFF
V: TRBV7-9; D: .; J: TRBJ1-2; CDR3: CASSLRGESGYTF
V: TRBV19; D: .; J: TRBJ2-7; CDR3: CASRGDTAYEQYF
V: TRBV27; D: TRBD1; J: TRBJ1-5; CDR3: CASKGTGNQPQHF